This passage covers 5 T cell receptor beta chains from one sample sequenced in a study of ipilimumab plus nivolumab after autologous stem cell transplantation. Using immunoSEQ multiplex PCR, the repertoire was profiled, and TCRdb retains in-frame clones only, with some absent. The sample records about 9,800 clones, roughly three quarters being singletons. Material: PBMCs, obtained in a trial of ipilimumab plus nivolumab as post-transplant consolidation. The receptors derive from a female donor with multiple myeloma.

V gene TRBV7-3 combines with J gene TRBJ2-5, with D tentatively TRBD2 (7 bases). The CDR3 totals 16 residues. Germline CDR1 reads SGHTA; CDR2 reads FQGTGA. The V gene lost 0 bases and the J gene lost 3 bases, with 14 bases spanning the gap. The chain's CDR3 is CASSLTGGGGEETQYF. The CDR3 region has the DNA TGTGCCAGCAGCTTAACGGGAGGGGGAGGGGAAGAGACCCAGTACTTC.

The chain combines TRBV20-1 with TRBJ2-4; the D is unclear. Germline-derived CDR1 and CDR2 are DFQATT and SNEGSKA (reference sequence). The CDR3 length is 10 residues. V dropped 3 bases and J dropped 11 bases, with 8 bases sitting between them. For the CDR3, the DNA is TGCAGTGCTAGTGCGTTGGTTCAGTACTTC. Its translation is CSASALVQYF.

The genes are TRBV11-1 and TRBJ2-3; the D is unclear. Per the germline V gene, CDR1 is SGHAT and CDR2 is FQDESV (reference sequence). V lost 6 bases and J lost 0, with 13 bases in between. The CDR3 contains 15 residues. The CDR3 sequence: CASRTAETSTDTQYF. The DNA for the CDR3 is TGTGCCAGCAGAACCGCGGAGACTAGCACAGATACGCAGTATTTT.

This clone was seen just once. The chain joins TRBV6-1 to TRBJ2-1; D may correspond to TRBD1 or TRBD2 (5 bases each). The CDR3 extends over 16 amino acids. V lost 1 base and J 0 bases, leaving 10 bases between the germline ends. CDR1 is MNHNS, CDR2 SASEGT, per germline. The DNA of the CDR3 is TGTGCCAGCAGTGAAGTGGCAGGGAGCTCCTACAATGAGCAGTTCTTC. Residues: CASSEVAGSSYNEQFF.

The V gene is TRBV28, the J gene TRBJ1-2, with D perhaps TRBD1 (6 bases). V dropped 4 bases and J dropped 6 bases, with 18 bases sitting between them. Germline CDR1 reads MDHEN; CDR2 reads SYDVKM. CDR3 size: 15 residues. DNA for the CDR3: TGTGCCAGCAGTTCAGGGGAGGGGGGGGCGGATGGCTACACCTTC. This codes for CASSSGEGGADGYTF.